This T cell receptor (beta chain) was obtained from a study of CD8 T cells in Susac syndrome. Study as a whole: Among sequenced Susac syndrome patients, five or six had active disease and eight were in remission.

Trimming cost V 3 bases and J 0 bases; bases outside gene matches: 2. Germline assignment: CDR1 SGDLS and CDR2 YYNGEE. The CDR3 spans 14 residues. The study sequenced TCR beta in blood CD8+ and CD4+ T cells. TEMRA cells were FACS-enriched and CD8+ and CD4+ T cells negatively isolated. RNA, at about 0.5 to 1 ug, was reverse transcribed with random hexamers. TCRdb used MiXCR to reprocess the immunoSEQ multiplex PCR reads, holding one entry per CDR3 protein. Found here are 84,000 or so distinct CDR3 sequences, roughly 94% of them singletons; the top ten hold roughly 0.5%. The TCR originated in a human donor with Susac syndrome. The V and J genes are TRBV9 and TRBJ1-2, with 7 positions matching TRBD1. Sequencing was done on a sample of CD8+ T cells from PBMCs. The CDR3: CASSDGTANYGYTF. The CDR3 coding sequence is TGTGCCAGCAGCGACGGGACAGCTAACTATGGCTACACCTTC.